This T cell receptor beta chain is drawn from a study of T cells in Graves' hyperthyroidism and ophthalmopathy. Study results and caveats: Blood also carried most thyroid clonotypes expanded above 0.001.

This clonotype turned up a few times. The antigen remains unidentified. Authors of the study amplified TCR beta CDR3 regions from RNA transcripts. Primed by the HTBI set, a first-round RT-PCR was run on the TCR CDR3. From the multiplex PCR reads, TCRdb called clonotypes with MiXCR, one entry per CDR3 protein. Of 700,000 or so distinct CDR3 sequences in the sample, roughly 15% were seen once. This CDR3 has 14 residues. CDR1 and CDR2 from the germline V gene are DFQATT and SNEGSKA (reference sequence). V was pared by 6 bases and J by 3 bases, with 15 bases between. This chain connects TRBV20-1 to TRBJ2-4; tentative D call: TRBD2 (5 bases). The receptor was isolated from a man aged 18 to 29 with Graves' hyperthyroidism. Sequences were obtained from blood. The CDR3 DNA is TGCAGTGCCACCTCTACTAGTAACAAAAACATTCAGTACTTC. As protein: CSATSTSNKNIQYF.